This T cell receptor (beta chain) emerged from a study of cytomegalovirus exposure and HLA in healthy donors (dated 2017 in TCRdb). In terms of the full investigation: The 650 to 750 repertoires of the first cohort and the 95 to 150 validation repertoires were produced on the same platform, according to a later analysis. The study aimed to test whether signatures of past pathogen exposure could be identified by cataloging public T cell receptors. To predict cytomegalovirus infection status, the study brought together high-throughput TCR immunosequencing, statistical association of individual TCRs with disease status, and machine learning. Along with the roughly 610-subject first cohort, a separate validation cohort of around 110 different subjects was used. On the study overall, not on this receptor specifically: It was suggested by the authors that the approach could potentially be generalized to other disease states and immunological phenotypes. The validation cohort had no HLA typing available for a later analysis, so co-occurrence within that cohort was assessed over all 120 or so repertoires. Subsequent analysis determined that TCRs grouped into clusters in the first cohort also showed a tendency toward co-occurrence across the 130 or so validation repertoires, and 85% to 95% of cluster scores exceeded 0. In both the original and validation cohorts, the classifier was reported to diagnose cytomegalovirus status with high specificity and sensitivity. In vitro tests confirmed that a few of the cytomegalovirus-associated TCR beta chains recognize cytomegalovirus antigens. Most TCR sequences were observed very rarely across donors, whereas some public TCRs were present in many individuals. In the study, around 160 TCR beta chains were listed as associated with cytomegalovirus.

The donors were included in the validation cohort of 120 subjects, a group kept apart from the roughly 670-subject first cohort. Library preparation used the immunoSEQ multiplex PCR assay. In the original analysis: A statistical classification framework was built to diagnose cytomegalovirus status from the catalog of TCR beta chain sequences. TCRdb took this table from immuneACCESS and kept in-frame rearrangements with V and J called. Such tables lack part of the clones; where checked against another copy, unresolved V genes explain under half of the gap, and the rest is unexplained. V and J calls plus clone size are reproduced from that table; the DNA served to infer D and trimming. A total of around 300,000 clones appear in this sample, 75% to 90% of them only once. The top ten hold about 1% of the sample. This clone was observed a single time. The clone's antigen remains unknown. Per-base qualities were not stored, and no clone one base away is much larger.

The CDR3 contains 15 residues, cysteine and phenylalanine counted. Left in the record is the CDR3 DNA by itself, 45 bases read in frame from the first base. The germline V end is reduced by 6 bases and the J end by 10 bases; junction bases left unmatched: 7. From the germline V gene, CDR1 is MDHEN and CDR2 is SYDVKM. The V and J genes are TRBV28 and TRBJ2-1; 15 middle bases align to TRBD2. The source is a woman aged 25 to 39 in good health and CMV-seropositive. Sequenced input: PBMCs. The CDR3 region: CASSQGLAGGPEQFF. The DNA sequence is TGTGCCAGCAGCCAGGGACTAGCGGGAGGTCCGGAGCAGTTCTTC.